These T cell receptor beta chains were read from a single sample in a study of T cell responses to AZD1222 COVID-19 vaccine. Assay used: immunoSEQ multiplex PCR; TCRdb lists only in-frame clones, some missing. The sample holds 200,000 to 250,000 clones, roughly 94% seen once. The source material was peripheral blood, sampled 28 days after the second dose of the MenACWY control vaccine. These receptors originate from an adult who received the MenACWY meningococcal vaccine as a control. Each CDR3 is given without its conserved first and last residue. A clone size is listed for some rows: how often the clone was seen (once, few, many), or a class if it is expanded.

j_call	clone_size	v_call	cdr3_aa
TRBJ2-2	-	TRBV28	ASSFLVAGGMTNTGELF
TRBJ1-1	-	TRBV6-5	ASSNYRGLNTEAF
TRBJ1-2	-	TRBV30	AWSDSSNYGYT
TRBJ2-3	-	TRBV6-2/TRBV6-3	ASSQDYTDTQY
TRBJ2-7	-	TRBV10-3	AISGAGTSGYEQY
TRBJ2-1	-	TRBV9	ASSVDPRGKDNEQF
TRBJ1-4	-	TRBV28	ASGQGGTEKLF
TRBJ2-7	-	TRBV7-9	ASSPTGLQTGQQY
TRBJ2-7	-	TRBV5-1	ASSLGGSLPYEQY
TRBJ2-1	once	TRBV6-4	ASRRVSSDNEQF
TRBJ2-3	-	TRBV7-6	ATSSTDTQY
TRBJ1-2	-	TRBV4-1	ASSQEQYSAGADYGYT
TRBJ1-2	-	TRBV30	AWEDRGLNYGYT
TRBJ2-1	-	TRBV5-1	ASSLGASGANEQF
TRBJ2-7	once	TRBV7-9	ASSISSSRYEQY
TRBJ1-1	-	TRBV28	ASSSYTEAF
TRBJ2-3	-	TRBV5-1	ASRGSGMGTDTQY
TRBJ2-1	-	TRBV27	ASSLIRGSEQF
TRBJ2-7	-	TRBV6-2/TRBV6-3	ASSYRDYPSGY
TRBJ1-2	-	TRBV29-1	SVEVRDRGYGYT
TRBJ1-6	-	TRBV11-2	ASSLDIGADSPLH
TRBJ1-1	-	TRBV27	ASRIQGNTEAF
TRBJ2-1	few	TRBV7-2	ASCSGLRNEQF
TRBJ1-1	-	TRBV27	ASSLSLNTEAF
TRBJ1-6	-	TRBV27	ASSLRAVGYSPLH
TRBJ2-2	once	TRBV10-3	ASKDGDTGELF
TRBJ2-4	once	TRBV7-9	ASSQGDSLAKNIQY
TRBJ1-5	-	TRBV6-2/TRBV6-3	ASSFGAGGQPQH
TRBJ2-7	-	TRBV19	ASSVEGGLHYEQY
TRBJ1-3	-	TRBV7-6	ASSLGQSSGNTIY
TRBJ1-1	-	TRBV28	ASQEGEAF
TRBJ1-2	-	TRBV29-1	SADDRAGYT
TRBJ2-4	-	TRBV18	ASSRQDNIKNIQY
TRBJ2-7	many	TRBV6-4	ASSGSSGVYEQY
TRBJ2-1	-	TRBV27	ASSLSREAPYNEQF
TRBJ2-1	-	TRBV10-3	AISRQMGSYNEQF
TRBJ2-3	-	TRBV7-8	ASSFMGDTDTQY